What follows are 23 T cell receptor beta chains derived from one specimen sequenced in a study of OX40 agonist ivuxolimab in advanced cancers. Generated by immunoSEQ multiplex PCR, the TCRdb table keeps only in-frame clones and is missing some. The sample consists of more than 75,000 clones, around 85% of them appearing once. The sample here was CD4+ or CD8+ T cells sorted from blood, taken in a trial of the OX40 agonist ivuxolimab. These receptors came from an adult with an advanced solid tumor such as melanoma, head and neck, liver or kidney cancer.

This clone was counted once. The genes are TRBV5-1 and TRBJ1-2; no definite D call. The germline V and J ends were trimmed by 5 bases and 1 base, with 9 bases remaining between them. The CDR3 sequence is 13 residues long. Germline CDR1 SGHRS, CDR2 YFSETQ. The CDR3 DNA reads TGCGCCAGCAGATCGCAGAGTAACTATGGCTACACCTTC. Translated: CASRSQSNYGYTF.

The V call is TRBV13, the J call TRBJ2-3, with D tentatively TRBD1 or TRBD2 (5 bases each). Trimming left V 4 bases short and J 4 bases short, with 21 bases between. This CDR3 contains 17 residues. CDR1 and CDR2 from the germline V gene are PRHDT and FYEKMQ (reference sequence). The CDR3 loop is CASSSSLGIRGADTQYF. The CDR3 nucleotides are TGTGCCAGCAGCTCCTCGCTCGGAATCCGAGGGGCAGATACGCAGTATTTT.

DNA for the CDR3: TGTGCCAGCAGCCCCTCAGGGATGCAGACCCAGTACTTC. It specifies CASSPSGMQTQYF. The V and J genes are TRBV7-3 and TRBJ2-5; tentative D call: TRBD1 (5 bases). The CDR3 sequence is 13 residues long. CDR1 and CDR2 from the germline V gene are SGHTA and FQGTGA. Deletions cut 5 bases from V and 6 bases from J, with 13 bases between.

The chain links TRBV7-6 to TRBJ2-1, with D possibly matching TRBD2 (5 bases). This CDR3 is 15 amino acids long. Germline-derived CDR1 and CDR2 are SGHVS and FNYEAQ. The V gene lost 7 bases and the J gene lost 6 bases, with 19 bases spanning the gap. The CDR3 protein is CASTYSIGGSNEQFF. The CDR3 DNA is TGTGCCAGCACCTACAGCATCGGAGGATCCAATGAGCAGTTCTTC.

Regarding this clone: At the DNA level, this CDR3 is encoded by other sequences in the same sample as well. This chain connects TRBV6-5 to TRBJ1-2, with D possibly being TRBD1 (5 bases). V dropped 0 bases and J dropped 6 bases, with 11 bases sitting between them. CDR3 length equals 14 residues. Germline-derived CDR1 and CDR2 are MNHEY and SVGAGI. CDR3 loop: CASSYSPGTHGYTF. In nucleotides, the CDR3 is TGTGCCAGCAGTTACTCCCCAGGGACTCATGGCTACACCTTC.

This sequence joins TRBV19 and TRBJ1-1; no reliable D call. Trimming shortened V by 5 bases and J by 1 base, and 20 bases separated the two germline ends. Germline CDR1 and CDR2: LNHDA and SQIVND (reference sequence). There are 17 residues in the CDR3. The CDR3 spells CASSYPPRATANTEAFF. In DNA, the CDR3 is TGTGCCAGTAGTTACCCTCCACGGGCGACGGCGAACACTGAAGCTTTCTTT.

V usage is TRBV4-3 and J usage is TRBJ2-2; D call uncertain. From germline, CDR1 is LGHNA and CDR2 YSLEER. V was trimmed by 0 bases and J by 9 bases, leaving 14 bases between them. This CDR3 comprises 15 residues. The chain's CDR3 is CASSQESDPRRELFF. The CDR3 nucleotides read TGCGCCAGCAGCCAAGAATCGGACCCTCGGCGGGAGCTGTTTTTT.

This chain uses TRBV11-1 with TRBJ2-1; D may be TRBD1 (6 bases). The germline CDR1 and CDR2 sequences are SGHAT and FQDESV (reference sequence). This CDR3 contains 14 residues. V shed 1 base and J shed 7 bases, with 11 bases lying between them. CDR3 protein: CASSLDIRGNEQFF. The CDR3 nucleotides are TGTGCCAGCAGCTTAGACATCAGGGGTAATGAGCAGTTCTTC.

The chain employs TRBV5-4 and TRBJ2-3; 7 bases are a match to TRBD1. V was clipped by 3 bases and J by 1 base; unmatched bases: 8. The length of the CDR3 is 16 residues. Germline assignment: CDR1 SGHNT and CDR2 YYREEE (reference sequence). CDR3 DNA sequence: TGTGCCAGCAGCTCTCTACAGGGGAGAGGCACAGATACGCAGTATTTT. Its translation: CASSSLQGRGTDTQYF.

The chain joins TRBV5-6 to TRBJ1-1; the D gene is possibly TRBD1 (6 bases). The germline V gene encodes CDR1 SGHDT and CDR2 YYEEEE. The V end was cut by 4 bases, the J end by 1 base, with 14 bases between. This CDR3 has 15 residues. The CDR3 region has the DNA TGTGCCAGCAGCCGTGTCGGGGGCAGGAACACTGAAGCTTTCTTT. Translating it yields CASSRVGGRNTEAFF.

CDR3 in amino acids: CASQRERGSTDTQYF. CDR3 coding DNA: TGTGCCAGCCAACGTGAGCGGGGTAGCACAGATACGCAGTATTTT. The J gene is TRBJ2-3, the V gene TRBV4-2, with TRBD2 identical over 7 bases. V trimming: 8 bases; J trimming: 0 bases; junction bases outside the gene matches: 8. The CDR3 is made up of 15 amino acids. Germline CDR1 LGHNA, CDR2 YNFKEQ.

J is TRBJ2-1 and V is TRBV5-1, with D unclear. Germline V lookup: CDR1 SGHRS, CDR2 YFSETQ. The CDR3 covers 15 residues. The V end lost 0 bases, the J end lost 2 bases, and 9 bases lay between the germline ends. Here the CDR3 DNA reads TGCGCCAGCAGCTTGGACCGGCTAGCCTACAATGAGCAGTTCTTC. Translating it yields CASSLDRLAYNEQFF.

The CDR3, as DNA: TGTGCCAGCAGCCCAGGGGGGGCGGTCTACGAGCAGTACTTC. It yields the protein CASSPGGAVYEQYF. The chain links TRBV11-3 to TRBJ2-7; D possibly matches TRBD1 or TRBD2 (7 bases each). Germline V gene sequence: CDR1 SGHNT, CDR2 YENEEA. Between the trimmed V and J ends, which lost 5 bases and 3 bases, there was a span of 14 bases. The CDR3 covers 14 residues.

The rearrangement links TRBV27 to TRBJ2-3; the D is unclear. Germline assignment: CDR1 MNHEY and CDR2 SMNVEV (reference sequence). V lost 6 bases, J lost 5 bases, and 9 bases lay in between. This CDR3 is built from 12 residues. The CDR3 DNA reads TGTGCCAGCAGCTCCTTGCTAGATACGCAGTATTTT. Its translation is CASSSLLDTQYF.

This chain uses TRBV29-1 with TRBJ2-1; D not certain. Trimming removed 4 bases from V and 2 bases from J, with 6 bases in between. The CDR3 sequence is 12 residues long. Looked up from germline, CDR1 is SQVTM and CDR2 is ANQGSEA. CDR3 in DNA: TGCAGCGTTGGCACCCCCTACAATGAGCAGTTCTTC. Amino acids: CSVGTPYNEQFF.

The CDR3 nucleotides read TGTGCCAGCCCGGACAGAAACACCGGGGAGCTGTTTTTT. Encoded protein: CASPDRNTGELFF. The V and J genes are TRBV28 and TRBJ2-2, with D perhaps TRBD1 (6 bases). There are 13 residues in the CDR3. V was shortened by 8 bases and J by 2 bases, with 9 bases between the two germline ends. Per germline, CDR1 MDHEN and CDR2 SYDVKM.

This clone has a single count. This chain uses TRBV19 with TRBJ2-5, with D perhaps given as TRBD1 or TRBD2 (5 bases each). Trimming removed 10 bases at V and 5 bases at J, with 20 bases between. This CDR3 spans 14 amino acids. Per germline, CDR1 LNHDA and CDR2 SQIVND (reference sequence). The CDR3 reads CAIDPSGPGETQYF. The CDR3, as DNA: TGTGCCATCGACCCGTCGGGGCCTGGGGAGACCCAGTACTTC.

This chain's CDR3 is CASTSPPGSGANVLTF. CDR3 DNA sequence: TGTGCCAGTACCAGCCCCCCGGGGTCCGGGGCCAACGTCCTGACTTTC. The chain combines TRBV19 with TRBJ2-6; D possibly corresponds to TRBD2 (5 bases). CDR1 LNHDA and CDR2 SQIVND come from the germline V gene (reference sequence). The CDR3 is 16 amino acids. V was shortened by 7 bases and J by 4 bases, with 17 bases between the two germline ends.

The chain links TRBV25-1 to TRBJ2-7; 9 bases are shared with TRBD1. Germline loops: CDR1 MGHDK, CDR2 SYGVNS. This CDR3 is built from 12 residues. With V trimmed by 5 bases and J by 10 bases, 6 bases remained unmatched. CDR3 region: CASSPQGAVQYF. The CDR3 DNA reads TGTGCCAGCAGTCCACAGGGGGCGGTACAGTACTTC.

The chain carries TRBV9 and TRBJ2-1; the D gene is possibly TRBD2 (6 bases). The V end lost 6 bases, the J end lost 4 bases, and 11 bases lay between the germline ends. The germline gives CDR1 SGDLS, CDR2 YYNGEE. CDR3 length equals 13 residues. CDR3 DNA sequence: TGTGCCAGCAACATGGAGGGTTACAATGAGCAGTTCTTC. Its protein is CASNMEGYNEQFF.

The chain couples TRBV18 to TRBJ2-5; D gene ambiguous. The CDR3 covers 15 residues. Germline V gives CDR1 KGHSH, CDR2 LQKENI. V dropped 3 bases and J dropped 0 bases, with 11 bases sitting between them. In nucleotides, the CDR3 is TGTGCCAGCTCACCGTATCGGGCGGACCAAGAGACCCAGTACTTC. Its protein product is CASSPYRADQETQYF.

The CDR3 sequence: CASSAQAATNTEAFF. In DNA form, the CDR3 reads TGTGCCAGCAGCGCACAAGCAGCTACGAACACTGAAGCTTTCTTT. The rearrangement links TRBV9 to TRBJ1-1; no firm D call. From germline, CDR1 is SGDLS and CDR2 YYNGEE. The CDR3 is 15 amino acids. Trimming stripped 3 bases from V and 1 base from J, with 13 bases between.

J is TRBJ1-2 and V is TRBV18; TRBD1 is a possible D gene (6 bases). V was clipped by 2 bases and J by 5 bases, with 15 bases between them. The length of the CDR3 is 15 residues. Germline V gene data show CDR1 as KGHSH and CDR2 as LQKENI. CDR3 nucleotides: TGTGCCAGCTCACCATTGAGGCAGGGGAGGTATGGCTACACCTTC. Translation gives CASSPLRQGRYGYTF.